This T cell receptor (beta chain) emerged from a study of blood T cell repertoires in COVID-19. The wider study: Nucleic acid was either cDNA or gDNA, and it came from T cells, B-cell-depleted T cells, or PBMCs.

This clone was seen only a few times. Some clones are missing from TCRdb's copy, which holds only in-frame ones; the method was immunoSEQ multiplex PCR. Here the sample spans approximately 500,000 clones, roughly 88% being singletons. The sequence was collected from a human donor in a cohort sampled during active COVID-19. The sequenced material came from peripheral blood.

CDR3 nucleotide sequence: TGTGCCAGTACCCATAGGACGGGAGAAGGGCCCCAGCATTTT. This gives the protein CASTHRTGEGPQHF. The chain has TRBV19 and TRBJ1-5, with D unresolved. The CDR3 runs to 14 residues. The V end was cut by 7 bases, the J end by 9 bases, with 19 bases between. Germline V gives CDR1 LNHDA, CDR2 SQIVND (reference sequence).